This TCR beta chain was retrieved from a study of T cell responses to AZD1222 COVID-19 vaccine listed by TCRdb under 2021. For the study in its entirety: A total of 230 to 250 trial participants underwent TCR sequencing, of whom 200 to 220 had received two doses of AZD1222 and roughly 26 had received two doses of the MenACWY control vaccine. Trial participants were enrolled by age into subgroups of 18-55, 56-69 and 70-plus years, and approximately 150, 30 and 60 TCR-sequenced participants, respectively, were included in these subgroups.

Details on this clone: Its antigen specificity is not known. No much larger clonotype is one base removed from it; base qualities were not supplied.

Broader findings and caveats from the paper: In the small 56-69-year group, the increase in depth fell short of significance, most likely because of low power. Because no samples from the day 14 peak response were available, repertoires could be characterized only after the peak T cell response. Nearly half of unique spike-specific TCRs reportedly recognized epitopes outside regions mutated in the B.1.351 and B.1.1.7 variants. Participants were mostly white British, with more females than males. The authors suggested clonal diversity may have been underestimated. Conclusions about previously exposed vaccinees are limited because only a handful of AZD1222 recipients were SARS-CoV-2 seropositive at baseline. After two AZD1222 doses, both the breadth and the depth of spike-specific TCRs were significantly higher than at day 0 and than in MenACWY recipients. CD4 TCRs associated with the vaccine covered the entire spike protein, and the dominant responses were in regions 160-218 and 743-854.

In the paper's terms, the time point label means: about 28 days (+/-7) after the second vaccine dose. Because spike-specific TCR depth and breadth did not differ between the two schedules, AZD1222 recipients who got a second dose at roughly 4 weeks were pooled with those who got a second dose at roughly 12 weeks. Samples from vaccinated people were obtained from the UK trials COV001 and COV002, which included a single-blind randomized controlled phase 2/3 trial of AZD1222 (ChAdOx1 nCoV-19) in healthy adults. For TCRbeta chain sequencing, PBMC samples from trial participants were taken at day 0 and at day 28 after the second dose. The CDR3 regions of human TCRbeta chains were subjected to immunosequencing. The paper's data handling went like this. Repertoire TCRs were checked for matches against a reference library of SARS-CoV-2-specific TCRs that had been generated using the MIRA antigen-specificity platform. Breadth was defined as the fraction of unique TCRs that were SARS-CoV-2-associated. Depth was defined as the fraction of total T cells that were SARS-CoV-2-associated. Using the MIRA data, every spike-specific TCR was mapped to the spike region that the TCR reacted to and assigned to either a CD4 or a CD8 class. Log10-transformed breadth and depth values were compared by one-way ANOVA with Sidak's multiple comparisons tests. TCRdb re-hosts the immuneACCESS table, in-frame sequences only. Its copies lack some clones; in the studies checked, an unresolved V gene accounts for under half of them, and the cause for the rest is not known. The V and J calls and clone size were taken over from that table, and D and trimming were inferred from the DNA. The sample data list roughly 120,000 clones, and 75% to 90% of these were observed just once. The ten top clones hold approximately 4.4% of the sample.

This sequence was found in an adult who received the AZD1222 COVID-19 vaccine. The material sequenced was peripheral blood, taken 28 days after the second AZD1222 dose.

The DNA reads TGTGCCTGGAGTGAAGGGGATGGTCAGCCCCAGCATTTT. Its protein is CAWSEGDGQPQHF. In this chain, TRBV30 is recombined with TRBJ1-5, and TRBD1 may be the D gene, going by 5 matching bases. The CDR3 contains 13 residues, cysteine and phenylalanine counted. CDR3 DNA only is kept here, 39 bases in frame from base 1. V gives up 1 base and J gives up 6 bases, and the segment between their germline ends measures 10 bases. CDR1 GTSNPN and CDR2 SVGIG are derived from the germline V gene (reference sequence).